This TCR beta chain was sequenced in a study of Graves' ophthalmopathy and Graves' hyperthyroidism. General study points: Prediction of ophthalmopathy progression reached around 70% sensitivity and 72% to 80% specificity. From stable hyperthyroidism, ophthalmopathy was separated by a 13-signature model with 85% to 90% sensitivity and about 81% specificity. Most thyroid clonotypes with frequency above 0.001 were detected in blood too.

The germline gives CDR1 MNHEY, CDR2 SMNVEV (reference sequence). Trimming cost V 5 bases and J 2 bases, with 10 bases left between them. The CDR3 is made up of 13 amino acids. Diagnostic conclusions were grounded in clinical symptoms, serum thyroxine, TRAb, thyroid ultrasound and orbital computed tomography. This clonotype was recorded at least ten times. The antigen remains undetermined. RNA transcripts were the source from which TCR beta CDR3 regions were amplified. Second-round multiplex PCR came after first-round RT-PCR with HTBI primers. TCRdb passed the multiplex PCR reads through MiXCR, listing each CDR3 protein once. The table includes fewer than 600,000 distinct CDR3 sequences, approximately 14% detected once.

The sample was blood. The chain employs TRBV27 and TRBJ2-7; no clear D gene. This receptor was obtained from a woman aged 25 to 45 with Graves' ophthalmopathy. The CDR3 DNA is TGTGCCAGCAGTGTCGACGCGACCTACGAGCAGTACTTC. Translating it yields CASSVDATYEQYF.